Sequencing of this T cell receptor beta chain was carried out in a study of blood T cell repertoires in COVID-19. Data came from immunoSEQ multiplex PCR; TCRdb stores just in-frame clones and leaves some out. This sample has some 46,000 clones, with approximately 85% found just once. Seattle's cohort entered during active infection and was followed longitudinally. Germline CDR1 is MNHEY and CDR2 is SMNVEV (reference sequence). Trimming took 0 bases from V and 6 from J, leaving 14 bases between them. The CDR3 runs to 15 residues. The rearrangement links TRBV27 to TRBJ1-2; a possible D gene is TRBD1 (5 bases). The sequence came from a woman of 80 years or more with COVID-19, enrolled during active disease. The sequencing input was peripheral blood. DNA of the CDR3: TGTGCCAGCAGTTTATCGGGGCGGGAGTCGGATGGCTACACCTTC. Protein product: CASSLSGRESDGYTF.